Listed below are T cell receptor beta chains from one sample, sequenced in a study of beta chain features in type 1 diabetes. This table comes from immunoSEQ multiplex PCR, and its TCRdb copy is limited to in-frame clones, with some not included. The sample lists approximately 200,000 clones; 9.6% were seen once. Material for sequencing was naive CD4+ T cells from blood. Receptors were obtained from a young woman in good health. Each CDR3 is given with its conserved first and last residue. D genes are given only for firm matches. Some rows have no size entry. The others give once, few or many, or a class for an expanded clone.

J: TRBJ2-7; D: NA; size: NA; V: TRBV9; DNA: TGTGCCAGCAGCGTAGGTCCCGCGAGCTCCTACGAGCAGTACTTC; CDR3: CASSVGPASSYEQYF
J: TRBJ2-1; D: TRBD1; size: NA; V: TRBV30; DNA: TGTGCCTGGAGTCGGGACAGGGGCAATGAGCAGTTCTTC; CDR3: CAWSRDRGNEQFF
J: TRBJ2-5; D: TRBD2; size: few; V: TRBV14; DNA: TGTGCCAGCAGCCACAGAGCGGGGGCCCTCCAAGAGACCCAGTACTTC; CDR3: CASSHRAGALQETQYF
J: TRBJ2-3; D: NA; size: NA; V: TRBV9; DNA: TGTGCCAGCAGCGTAGTGTCGGACTATACAGATACGCAGTATTTT; CDR3: CASSVVSDYTDTQYF
J: TRBJ2-3; D: TRBD1; size: NA; V: TRBV9; DNA: TGTGCCAGCAGCTCCCGGACAGGGTCCACAGATACGCAGTATTTT; CDR3: CASSSRTGSTDTQYF
J: TRBJ2-5; D: NA; size: few; V: TRBV30; DNA: TGTGCCTGGAGTGTGCGGCAGGGGGAGACCCAGTACTTC; CDR3: CAWSVRQGETQYF
J: TRBJ1-1; D: NA; size: NA; V: TRBV5-1; DNA: TGCGCCAGCAGCTTGGGCACCGGGGGGAGGGGAACTGAAGCTTTCTTT; CDR3: CASSLGTGGRGTEAFF
J: TRBJ2-7; D: NA; size: few; V: TRBV21-1; DNA: TGTGCCAGCAGCAAAGACGGACAGGGACCATCAGAAAACTACGAGCAGTACTTC; CDR3: CASSKDGQGPSENYEQYF
J: TRBJ1-2; D: NA; size: NA; V: TRBV27; DNA: TGTGCCAGCAGTTTATCGGAGGGGTCGAGGGGCTACACCTTC; CDR3: CASSLSEGSRGYTF
J: TRBJ2-7; D: TRBD1; size: few; V: TRBV5-1; DNA: TGCGCCAGCAGCACGACAGGGCCCGAGCAGTACTTC; CDR3: CASSTTGPEQYF
J: TRBJ2-3; D: TRBD2; size: NA; V: TRBV25-1; DNA: TGTGCCAGCAGTGAAAGCGGGAGAGATACGCAGTATTTT; CDR3: CASSESGRDTQYF
J: TRBJ1-2; D: NA; size: few; V: TRBV29-1; DNA: TGCAGCGTTGGTGTTGAAGGGGGTGGGTACACCTTC; CDR3: CSVGVEGGGYTF
J: TRBJ2-3; D: TRBD1; size: few; V: TRBV7-2; DNA: TGTGCCAGCAGCCCTCGACAGGGGGCCTTGGGAGATACGCAGTATTTT; CDR3: CASSPRQGALGDTQYF
J: TRBJ1-1; D: TRBD1; size: few; V: TRBV7-2; DNA: TGTGCCAGCAGCTTAGTAGCAGGGGGCCAAGCTTTCTTT; CDR3: CASSLVAGGQAFF
J: TRBJ2-2; D: TRBD2; size: NA; V: TRBV9; DNA: TGTGCCAGCAGCGTACTAGCGGGAGGGGTTAGCACCGGGGAGCTGTTTTTT; CDR3: CASSVLAGGVSTGELFF
J: TRBJ1-1; D: TRBD1; size: NA; V: TRBV18; DNA: TGTGCCAGCTCACCGGACAGGTCTAGCACTGAAGCTTTCTTT; CDR3: CASSPDRSSTEAFF
J: TRBJ1-6; D: NA; size: NA; V: TRBV6-1; DNA: TGTGCCAGCAGTGAAGCGGCGGGGGCACCCCTCCACTTT; CDR3: CASSEAAGAPLHF
J: TRBJ2-1; D: NA; size: few; V: TRBV2; DNA: TGTGCCAGCAGGCCGTGGATGCGGGACAATGAGCAGTTCTTC; CDR3: CASRPWMRDNEQFF
J: TRBJ2-1; D: TRBD2; size: NA; V: TRBV30; DNA: TGTGCCTGGAGTACGGCGGCTAGCGGGAGAGGTGAGCAGTTCTTC; CDR3: CAWSTAASGRGEQFF
J: TRBJ2-3; D: NA; size: many; V: TRBV5-4; DNA: TGTGCCAGCAGCTGGCGCACAGATACGCAGTATTTT; CDR3: CASSWRTDTQYF
J: TRBJ1-1; D: NA; size: NA; V: TRBV29-1; DNA: TGCAGCGCGGGGGGGGCCGGCACCCCCTTGAACACTGAAGCTTTCTTT; CDR3: CSAGGAGTPLNTEAFF
J: TRBJ2-7; D: TRBD1; size: few; V: TRBV19; DNA: TGTGCCAGTAGTCTCCTCGCCAGGGGGCGAGACGAGCAGTACTTC; CDR3: CASSLLARGRDEQYF
J: TRBJ2-5; D: TRBD2; size: NA; V: TRBV5-4; DNA: TGTGCCAGCAGCTTTTCTAGCGGGAGGGCCCAAGAGACCCAGTACTTC; CDR3: CASSFSSGRAQETQYF
J: TRBJ2-1; D: TRBD2; size: NA; V: TRBV18; DNA: TGTGCCAGCTCCGGAACTAGCGGGGGATACAATGAGCAGTTCTTC; CDR3: CASSGTSGGYNEQFF
J: TRBJ1-2; D: NA; size: few; V: TRBV19; DNA: TGTGCCAGTAGTTCGGGGGTTCGGTATGGCTACACCTTC; CDR3: CASSSGVRYGYTF
J: TRBJ2-2; D: NA; size: NA; V: TRBV7-3; DNA: TGTGCCAGCACCTTTCGACAGACCGGGGAGCTGTTTTTT; CDR3: CASTFRQTGELFF
J: TRBJ2-5; D: TRBD1; size: NA; V: TRBV19; DNA: TGTGCCAGTAGTAAGGACAGGGGGTGGGGGGAGACCCAGTACTTC; CDR3: CASSKDRGWGETQYF
J: TRBJ2-3; D: NA; size: NA; V: TRBV2; DNA: TGTGCCAGCAGTGAAAGGCGGGCCTCCACAGATACGCAGTATTTT; CDR3: CASSERRASTDTQYF
J: TRBJ1-2; D: NA; size: NA; V: TRBV5-8; DNA: TGTGCCAGCAGCTCCGCAGGTGACAGTTACTATGGCTACACCTTC; CDR3: CASSSAGDSYYGYTF
J: TRBJ2-5; D: NA; size: NA; V: TRBV6-5; DNA: TGTGCCAGCACCGCACGGGGGGCGGAGACCCAGTACTTC; CDR3: CASTARGAETQYF
J: TRBJ2-1; D: NA; size: NA; V: TRBV27; DNA: TGTGCCAGCAGTTTAAGAGCGAAGAGCTCCTACAATGAGCAGTTCTTC; CDR3: CASSLRAKSSYNEQFF
J: TRBJ2-3; D: NA; size: NA; V: TRBV7-2; DNA: TGTGCCAGCAGCTCCTACACAGATACGCAGTATTTT; CDR3: CASSSYTDTQYF
J: TRBJ2-7; D: TRBD2; size: NA; V: TRBV29-1; DNA: TGCAGCGTTGGGAGGACTAGCGGGAGTGAGCAGTACTTC; CDR3: CSVGRTSGSEQYF
J: TRBJ1-2; D: NA; size: NA; V: TRBV20-1; DNA: TGCAGTGTTATGTGGCCCCTCTACACCTTC; CDR3: CSVMWPLYTF
J: TRBJ1-1; D: NA; size: few; V: TRBV29-1; DNA: TGCAGCGTTGGAGGGACTGAAGCTTTCTTT; CDR3: CSVGGTEAFF
J: TRBJ1-1; D: TRBD1; size: NA; V: TRBV18; DNA: TGTGCCAGCTCACCAGACAGGGGGACTGAAGCTTTCTTT; CDR3: CASSPDRGTEAFF
J: TRBJ2-5; D: TRBD1; size: few; V: TRBV18; DNA: TGTGCCAGCTCACCCTACGGGACAGGGGTGGAGACCCAGTACTTC; CDR3: CASSPYGTGVETQYF
J: TRBJ1-2; D: TRBD1; size: few; V: TRBV7-3; DNA: TGTGCCAGCAGCTTGACCGGGACAGGGGGCTATGGCTATGGCTACACCTTC; CDR3: CASSLTGTGGYGYGYTF
J: TRBJ1-5; D: NA; size: few; V: TRBV19; DNA: TGTGCCAGTAGTCGGGGGGGCGGCCAGCCCCAGCATTTT; CDR3: CASSRGGGQPQHF
J: TRBJ1-1; D: NA; size: NA; V: TRBV18; DNA: TGTGCCAGCTCACCCCTGGAGGGCCTGGGCACTGAAGCTTTCTTT; CDR3: CASSPLEGLGTEAFF
J: TRBJ1-1; D: TRBD1; size: once; V: TRBV6-5; DNA: TGTGCCAGCAGCCCCTACAGGGGGACTGAAGCTTTCTTT; CDR3: CASSPYRGTEAFF
J: TRBJ2-2; D: TRBD2; size: few; V: TRBV7-7; DNA: TGTGCCAGCAGGCTTAGCGGGGCGAACACCGGGGAGCTGTTTTTT; CDR3: CASRLSGANTGELFF
J: TRBJ1-3; D: NA; size: NA; V: TRBV15; DNA: TGTGCCACCAGCAGCGAATTCACACGATCTGGAAACACCATATATTTT; CDR3: CATSSEFTRSGNTIYF
J: TRBJ2-7; D: NA; size: few; V: TRBV5-1; DNA: TGCGCCAGCAGGGCGGGGGGGACAGGTCGGGACGAGCAGTACTTC; CDR3: CASRAGGTGRDEQYF
J: TRBJ2-5; D: TRBD1; size: few; V: TRBV7-8; DNA: TGTGCCAGCAGCTTTTGGACAGGGAGAGAGACCCAGTACTTC; CDR3: CASSFWTGRETQYF
J: TRBJ1-1; D: TRBD1; size: few; V: TRBV13; DNA: TGTGCCAGCAGCGGAGCCGGGACAGGGGTCCCTGAAGCTTTCTTT; CDR3: CASSGAGTGVPEAFF
J: TRBJ1-4; D: NA; size: few; V: TRBV28; DNA: TGTGCCAGCAGCTCCGGGACATTCGGGGTCGGAAAACTGTTTTTT; CDR3: CASSSGTFGVGKLFF
J: TRBJ2-1; D: TRBD1; size: few; V: TRBV19; DNA: TGTGCCAGTAGTTCTGGACAGGGCAGGGATGAGCAGTTCTTC; CDR3: CASSSGQGRDEQFF
J: TRBJ2-5; D: NA; size: few; V: TRBV20-1; DNA: TGCAGTGCTAGCGGAGAGACCCAGTACTTC; CDR3: CSASGETQYF
J: TRBJ1-2; D: NA; size: NA; V: TRBV14; DNA: TGTGCCAGCAGCCGTGGCGGGCGAGACTATGGCTACACCTTC; CDR3: CASSRGGRDYGYTF
J: TRBJ2-1; D: NA; size: NA; V: TRBV30; DNA: TGTGCCTGGAGTGAGCGGAGCTCCTACAATGAGCAGTTCTTC; CDR3: CAWSERSSYNEQFF
J: TRBJ1-5; D: TRBD1; size: NA; V: TRBV2; DNA: TGTGCCAGCAGGAACGACAGGGGCAATCAGCCCCAGCATTTT; CDR3: CASRNDRGNQPQHF